Following are 9 T cell receptor beta chains from one sample sequenced in a study of vaccination effects on CD4 cells after COVID-19. Generated by immunoSEQ multiplex PCR, the TCRdb table keeps only in-frame clones and is missing some. The repertoire consists of about 46,000 clones, with around 70% occurring once and the leading ten covering around 16%. No antigen has been assigned to these receptors. Within the ViraFEST assay, antigen-specific CD4+ T cells underwent expansion with viral peptide pools prior to sequencing. Subsequent to a culture period of 10 days, CD4+ T cells were isolated. Each participant received a vaccine that was either BNT162b2 or mRNA-1273, given as two doses. The sample in question was CD4+ T cells from PBMCs cultured with HCoV-OC43 spike peptides, obtained after COVID-19 vaccination. The subset: HCoV-OC43 spike overlapping peptide pool stimulation. These receptors were collected from a human donor who received a COVID-19 vaccine.

CDR3 residues: CASSLAVSGRHEQYF. CDR3 DNA: TGTGCCAGCAGCTTAGCTGTTAGCGGGAGGCACGAGCAGTACTTC. The V call is TRBV7-9, the J call TRBJ2-7; 10 positions match TRBD2. CDR3 length: 15 residues. The ends lost 0 bases at V and 5 bases at J; junction bases unmatched: 4. CDR1 is SEHNR, CDR2 FQNEAQ, per germline (reference sequence).

The chain employs TRBV3-1 (or the pseudogene TRBV3-2) and TRBJ1-3, with 8 nucleotides matching TRBD1. The germline V gene encodes CDR1 LGHDT and CDR2 YNNKEL (reference sequence). This CDR3 region has 18 residues. The J segment lost 1 base and the V segment lost 4 bases, leaving 12 bases of the junction unmatched. CDR3 bases: TGTGCCAGCAGCCTCGGAACGACAGGGGTGAGATCTGGAAACACCATATATTTT. Its protein is CASSLGTTGVRSGNTIYF.

A few counts support this clone. The chain carries TRBV18 and TRBJ2-3, with TRBD2 as a possible D gene (6 bases). V lost 0 bases, J lost 1 base, and 11 bases lay in between. CDR3 length equals 16 residues. Germline-derived CDR1 and CDR2 are KGHSH and LQKENI. CDR3 amino acids: CASSPPNQRGTDTQYF. DNA of the CDR3: TGTGCCAGCTCACCACCGAACCAGCGGGGCACAGATACGCAGTATTTT.

The chain combines TRBV9 with TRBJ2-7; D not resolved. Trimming left V 2 bases short and J 6 bases short, with 18 bases between. Germline CDR1 reads SGDLS; CDR2 reads YYNGEE. The CDR3 extends over 15 amino acids. This chain's CDR3 is CASSVRPVTASEQYF. In DNA, the CDR3 is TGTGCCAGCAGCGTTCGCCCAGTAACGGCTAGCGAGCAGTACTTC. Full variable domain (remainder filled in from reference TRBV9 and TRBJ2-7): DSGVTQTPKHLITATGQRVTLRCSPRSGDLSVYWYQQSLDQGLQFLIQYYNGEERAKGNILERFSAQQFPDLHSELNLSSLELGDSALYFCASSVRPVTASEQYFGPGTRLTVT.

CDR3 bases: TGTGCCAGCAGTTCCGGGACAAAGGGGGTTCGAGGCTACACCTTC. It translates to CASSSGTKGVRGYTF. The chain combines TRBV6-5 with TRBJ1-2; D is possibly TRBD1 (6 bases). This CDR3 comprises 15 residues. Germline loops: CDR1 MNHEY, CDR2 SVGAGI. The V end lost 4 bases, the J end lost 8 bases, and 20 bases lay between the germline ends.

The chain combines TRBV6-6 with TRBJ2-1; 10 nucleotides match TRBD2. V trimming: 2 bases; J trimming: 7 bases; junction bases outside the gene matches: 8. Germline values: CDR1 MNHNY, CDR2 SVGAGI (reference sequence). The CDR3 is 16 residues long. In nucleotides, the CDR3 is TGTGCCAGCAGTTACGGTTCTAGCGGGAGATTGAATGAGCAGTTCTTC. It is translated as CASSYGSSGRLNEQFF.

This clone was recorded once. The gene calls are TRBV3-1 (or the pseudogene TRBV3-2) and TRBJ1-2; tentative D call: TRBD1 (5 bases). V lost 4 bases to trimming and J lost 4 bases, with 22 bases between them. The germline V gene has CDR1 LGHDT and CDR2 YNNKEL (reference sequence). The CDR3 sequence is 17 residues long. In DNA form, the CDR3 reads TGTGCCAGCAGCCCCACAGTCGGGCAGGGCTTTTCCTATGGCTACACCTTC. Protein product: CASSPTVGQGFSYGYTF.

The chain has TRBV7-2 and TRBJ2-2, with D maybe TRBD2 (6 bases). Germline CDR1 SGHTA, CDR2 FQGNSA. CDR3 length: 15 amino acids. V was clipped by 4 bases and J by 2 bases, with 11 bases between them. In DNA, the CDR3 is TGTGCCAGCAGCTCGGGACTTTTAAACACCGGGGAGCTGTTTTTT. This translates into CASSSGLLNTGELFF.

The chain links TRBV6-4 to TRBJ2-6; D ambiguous. V was trimmed by 5 bases and J by 0 bases, leaving 2 bases between them. The germline CDR1 and CDR2 sequences are MRHNA and SNTAGT. The CDR3 runs to 13 residues. This chain's CDR3 is CASSSSGANVLTF. The CDR3 nucleotides read TGTGCCAGCAGTAGCTCTGGGGCCAACGTCCTGACTTTC.